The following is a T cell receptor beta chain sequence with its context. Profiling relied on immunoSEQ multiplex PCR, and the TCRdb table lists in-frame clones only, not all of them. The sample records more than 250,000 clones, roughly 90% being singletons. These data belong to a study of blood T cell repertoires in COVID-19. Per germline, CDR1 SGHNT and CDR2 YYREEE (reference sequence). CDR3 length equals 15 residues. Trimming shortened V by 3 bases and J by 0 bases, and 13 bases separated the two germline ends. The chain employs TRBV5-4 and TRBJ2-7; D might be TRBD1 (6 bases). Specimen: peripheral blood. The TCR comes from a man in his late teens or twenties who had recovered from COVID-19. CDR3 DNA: TGTGCCAGCAGCTCCGGACAGACTCTCTCCTACGAGCAGTACTTC. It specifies CASSSGQTLSYEQYF. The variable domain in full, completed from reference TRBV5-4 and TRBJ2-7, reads ETGVTQSPTHLIKTRGQQVTLRCSSQSGHNTVSWYQQALGQGPQFIFQYYREEENGRGNFPPRFSGLQFPNYSSELNVNALELDDSALYLCASSSGQTLSYEQYFGPGTRLTVT.